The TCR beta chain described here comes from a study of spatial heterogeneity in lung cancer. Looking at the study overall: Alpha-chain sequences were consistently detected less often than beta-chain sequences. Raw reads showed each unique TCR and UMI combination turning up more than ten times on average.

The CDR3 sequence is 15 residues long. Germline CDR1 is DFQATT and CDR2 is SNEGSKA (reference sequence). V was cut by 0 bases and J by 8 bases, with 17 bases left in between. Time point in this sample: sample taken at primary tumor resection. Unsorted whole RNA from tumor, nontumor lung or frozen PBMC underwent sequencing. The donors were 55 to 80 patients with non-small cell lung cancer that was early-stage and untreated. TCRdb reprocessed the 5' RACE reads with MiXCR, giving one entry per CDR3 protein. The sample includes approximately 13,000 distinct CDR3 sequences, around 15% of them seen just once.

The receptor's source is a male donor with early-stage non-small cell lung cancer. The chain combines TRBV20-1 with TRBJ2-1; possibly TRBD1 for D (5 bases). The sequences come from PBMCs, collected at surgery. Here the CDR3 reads CSARDGAYLRHEQFF. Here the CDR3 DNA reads TGCAGTGCTAGAGATGGGGCCTACCTCCGCCATGAGCAGTTCTTC.